This T cell receptor beta chain was identified during a study of blood T cell repertoires in COVID-19. About the study: Spain, Italy and the United States supplied samples that represented acute and convalescent COVID-19. From T cells, B-cell-depleted T cells, or PBMCs came the material, which was cDNA or gDNA.

The CDR3 consists of 13 residues. V lost 0 bases, J lost 5 bases, and 5 bases lay in between. CDR1 and CDR2 (germline): WSHSY, SAAADI. Source study methods: The assay estimated nucleated cells by amplifying reference gene primers. Generated by immunoSEQ multiplex PCR, the TCRdb table keeps only in-frame clones and is missing some. The D gene and trimming were derived from the DNA, and the V and J assignments and clone size from that table. The data show 14,000 or so clones, about four fifths seen once. The sample consisted of peripheral blood. This clonotype originated in a woman aged 55 to 70 with acute or convalescent COVID-19. The chain combines TRBV10-2 with TRBJ1-5, with no clear D. The CDR3 reads CASSESEYQPQHF. The CDR3 nucleotides are TGCGCCAGCAGTGAGTCGGAGTATCAGCCCCAGCATTTT.